The T cell receptor beta chain described here comes from a study of prognosis after radiotherapy for stage I lung cancer. The genomic DNA TCR beta CDR3 region underwent two rounds of multiplex PCR. First-round PCR, the initial amplification, used primers specific to each TRBV and TRBJ gene. TCRdb reprocessed the multiplex PCR reads with MiXCR, giving one entry per CDR3 protein. The repertoire holds under 55,000 distinct CDR3 sequences, roughly 35% seen once, with under 9.5% in the top ten. CDR3 length: 12 amino acids. Germline CDR1 and CDR2: SQVTM and ANQGSEA. V was clipped by 4 bases and J by 3 bases, with 9 bases between them.

The sequence derives from a donor over 45 with non-small cell lung cancer. This material consisted of PBMCs, taken before or after stereotactic body radiation therapy (not recorded which). The chain is built from TRBV29-1 and TRBJ2-5, with unresolved D. Here the CDR3 reads CSVATEKETQYF. The CDR3 DNA sequence: TGCAGCGTTGCAACTGAGAAAGAGACCCAGTACTTC.